These 21 T cell receptor beta chains originate from one sample sequenced in a study of T cell responses to AZD1222 COVID-19 vaccine. TCRdb keeps only in-frame clones here, not all; method: immunoSEQ multiplex PCR. The sample lists some 100,000 clones; around 84% were seen once. The sample consisted of peripheral blood, taken on day 0 of AZD1222 vaccination. Receptors were obtained from an adult in good health.

The gene calls are TRBV4-2 and TRBJ1-1; D gene unclear. Trimming removed 0 bases at V and 10 bases at J, with 21 bases between. The CDR3 spans 16 residues. Per germline, CDR1 LGHNA and CDR2 YNFKEQ. The CDR3: CASSQDFLGGEGSAFF. The CDR3 nucleotides are TGTGCCAGCAGCCAAGATTTCTTGGGCGGGGAGGGTTCAGCTTTCTTT.

The chain has TRBV3-1 (or the pseudogene TRBV3-2) and TRBJ2-7; possibly TRBD1 for D (6 bases). The CDR3 consists of 14 residues. Trimming left V 0 bases short and J 6 bases short, with 12 bases between. CDR1 is LGHDT and CDR2 is YNNKEL in the germline V gene (reference sequence). The CDR3 is CASSQDPGVGEQYF. The CDR3 nucleotides read TGTGCCAGCAGCCAAGATCCAGGGGTGGGCGAGCAGTACTTC.

This clone occurred a few times. The V call is TRBV20-1, the J call TRBJ2-5; 9 positions match TRBD2. The CDR3 runs 13 residues. Germline V gives CDR1 DFQATT, CDR2 SNEGSKA (reference sequence). The V gene end was trimmed by 3 bases and the J gene end by 7 bases; junction bases not matched to a gene: 6. CDR3 residues: CSASAGGPGTQYF. CDR3 in DNA: TGCAGTGCTAGTGCGGGGGGGCCGGGGACCCAGTACTTC.

J is TRBJ1-5 and V is TRBV15, with D perhaps matching TRBD1 (6 bases). V was clipped by 1 base and J by 1 base, with 17 bases between them. CDR1 LNHNV and CDR2 YYDKDF come from the germline V gene (reference sequence). This CDR3 spans 18 amino acids. The CDR3 here is CATSRGGNQGLSNQPQHF. The CDR3 DNA sequence: TGTGCCACCAGCAGAGGGGGGAACCAGGGGCTAAGCAATCAGCCCCAGCATTTT.

CDR3 in amino acids: CASSPGGQGAHEQYF. CDR3 in DNA: TGTGCCAGCAGCCCGGGAGGGCAGGGGGCCCACGAGCAGTACTTC. The chain couples TRBV11-3 to TRBJ2-7, with D perhaps given as TRBD1 or TRBD2 (8 bases each). The V gene lost 5 bases and the J gene lost 5 bases, with 19 bases spanning the gap. The CDR3 has 15 residues. Germline CDR1 and CDR2: SGHNT and YENEEA.

The chain recombines TRBV9 with TRBJ1-2; D is unresolved. This CDR3 is 13 amino acids long. In germline, CDR1 is SGDLS, CDR2 YYNGEE. Trimming stripped 3 bases from V and 4 bases from J, with 10 bases between. CDR3 DNA sequence: TGTGCCAGCAGCGCACGGATAGGCTATGGCTACACCTTC. Translated, it gives CASSARIGYGYTF. Full variable domain (missing parts from reference TRBV9 and TRBJ1-2): DSGVTQTPKHLITATGQRVTLRCSPRSGDLSVYWYQQSLDQGLQFLIQYYNGEERAKGNILERFSAQQFPDLHSELNLSSLELGDSALYFCASSARIGYGYTFGSGTRLTVV.

The chain recombines TRBV6-5 with TRBJ1-2; 10 bases agree with TRBD1. The CDR3 has 15 residues. Germline V gene sequence: CDR1 MNHEY, CDR2 SVGAGI. V was clipped by 6 bases and J by 4 bases; unmatched bases: 8. CDR3 amino acids: CASSQPGQGLYGYTF. The CDR3 coding sequence is TGTGCCAGCAGCCAGCCGGGACAGGGGCTCTATGGCTACACCTTC.

The chain uses TRBV5-4 and TRBJ2-3; 10 bases fit TRBD1. Germline-derived CDR1 and CDR2 are SGHNT and YYREEE (reference sequence). The CDR3 runs 14 residues. The V and J ends lost 4 bases and 5 bases, in that order; junction bases with no gene match: 4. CDR3 sequence: CASSPGQGIDTQYF. CDR3 coding DNA: TGTGCCAGCAGCCCGGGACAGGGGATAGATACGCAGTATTTT.

V is TRBV21-1 and J is TRBJ1-4. TRBV21-1 is assigned pseudogene status. The CDR3 consists of 16 residues. The CDR3 coding sequence is TGTGCCAGCAGCAGTTGCCGGGACCCCATAAATGAAAAACTGTTTTTT. It yields the protein CASSSCRDPINEKLFF.

The genes are TRBV2 and TRBJ2-7, with 7 bases that match TRBD2. Trimming removed 6 bases from V and 5 bases from J; junction bases left unmatched: 10. This CDR3 contains 14 residues. Germline CDR1 reads SNHLY; CDR2 reads FYNNEI. The CDR3 DNA is TGTGCCAGCAGACCTTTGAGCGGGACCAACGAGCAGTACTTC. Translation gives CASRPLSGTNEQYF.

This chain links TRBV3-1 (or the pseudogene TRBV3-2) with TRBJ1-2; 7 nucleotides agree with TRBD1. The ends lost 1 base at V and 3 bases at J; junction bases unmatched: 5. Germline CDR1 and CDR2: LGHDT and YNNKEL (reference sequence). The CDR3 length is 15 residues. CDR3 sequence reads: CASSQGWTGYYGYTF. CDR3 sequence (DNA): TGTGCCAGCAGCCAAGGGTGGACAGGTTACTATGGCTACACCTTC.

The chain carries TRBV6-1 and TRBJ1-2; the D is unclear. The CDR3 has 13 amino acids. The V gene's germline CDR1 is MNHNS and CDR2 SASEGT. V lost 0 bases to trimming and J lost 3 bases, with 5 bases between them. The CDR3 spells CASSEAGDYGYTF. CDR3 bases: TGTGCCAGCAGTGAAGCAGGTGACTATGGCTACACCTTC.

The J gene is TRBJ1-1, the V gene TRBV12-3 or TRBV12-4; no clear D gene. V was pared by 6 bases and J by 10 bases, with 18 bases between. The CDR3 totals 13 residues. CDR3 protein: CASSRTGLWGAFF. The CDR3 DNA sequence: TGTGCCAGCAGCCGTACGGGTCTTTGGGGAGCTTTCTTT.

The chain recombines TRBV18 with TRBJ2-7; D possibly matches TRBD1 or TRBD2 (6 bases each). V dropped 3 bases and J dropped 2 bases, with 14 bases sitting between them. The CDR3 has 15 amino acids. Per germline, CDR1 KGHSH and CDR2 LQKENI. This chain's CDR3 is CASSPEGETTYEQYF. In nucleotides, the CDR3 is TGTGCCAGCTCACCGGAGGGGGAAACGACCTACGAGCAGTACTTC.

The chain has TRBV23-1 and TRBJ2-1; unclear D gene. TRBV23-1 carries the ORF label, with uncertain function. V shed 0 bases and J shed 7 bases, with 7 bases lying between them. The CDR3 covers 13 residues. The CDR3 loop is CASSQSLGNEQFF. As DNA, the CDR3 is TGCGCCAGCAGTCAATCGTTGGGAAATGAGCAGTTCTTC.

The chain joins TRBV7-2 to TRBJ1-1, with D unclear. V was shortened by 3 bases and J by 0 bases, with 5 bases between the two germline ends. This CDR3 has 13 residues. Germline lookup yields CDR1 SGHTA and CDR2 FQGNSA. This CDR3 is CASSFSMNTEAFF. The CDR3 DNA is TGTGCCAGCAGCTTCAGTATGAACACTGAAGCTTTCTTT.

Of note for this clone: Germline and junction disagree at one end, which may indicate a read error. V gene TRBV9 combines with J gene TRBJ2-1, with 7 bases lining up with TRBD1. Germline CDR1 SGDLS, CDR2 YYNGEE. CDR3 length: 15 amino acids. CDR3 sequence reads: CASSVAGTAYDEQFF. The CDR3 coding sequence is TGTGCCAGCAGCGTAGCAGGGACAGCCTACGATGAGCAGTTCTTC.

The V gene is TRBV27, the J gene TRBJ1-1, with 8 bases lining up with TRBD1. CDR1 and CDR2 (germline): MNHEY, SMNVEV (reference sequence). This CDR3 comprises 16 residues. The V gene end was trimmed by 4 bases and the J gene end by 1 base; junction bases not matched to a gene: 8. The CDR3 reads CASSSGTGPGNTEAFF. The CDR3 region has the DNA TGTGCCAGCAGTTCAGGGACAGGCCCGGGGAACACTGAAGCTTTCTTT.

The chain combines TRBV19 with TRBJ2-7; D not certain. The CDR3 runs to 14 residues. Germline V gene lookup returns CDR1 LNHDA and CDR2 SQIVND (reference sequence). Trimming removed 1 base at V and 0 bases at J, with 7 bases between. The DNA for the CDR3 is TGTGCCAGTAGTATAGGCAGGAACTCCTACGAGCAGTACTTC. It encodes CASSIGRNSYEQYF.

The chain recombines TRBV6-1 with TRBJ1-1; possibly TRBD1 for D (6 bases). The germline V gene has CDR1 MNHNS and CDR2 SASEGT. CDR3 length: 15 amino acids. The V and J ends lost 3 bases and 9 bases respectively, with 20 bases between them. CDR3 sequence: CASSDGGLGGQKAFF. The CDR3 bases are TGTGCCAGCAGTGACGGGGGATTAGGGGGACAAAAAGCTTTCTTT.

About this clone: The same CDR3 can be traced to other DNA sequences in this sample. The J gene is TRBJ1-2, the V gene TRBV5-1, with 11 nucleotides matching TRBD1. Germline V lookup: CDR1 SGHRS, CDR2 YFSETQ. With 4 bases clipped from V and 6 bases from J, the junction kept 5 bases outside the gene matches. The CDR3 loop spans 14 amino acids. The CDR3 bases are TGCGCCAGCAGCACCCGGACAGGGGGCAATGGCTACACCTTC. Translated, it gives CASSTRTGGNGYTF.